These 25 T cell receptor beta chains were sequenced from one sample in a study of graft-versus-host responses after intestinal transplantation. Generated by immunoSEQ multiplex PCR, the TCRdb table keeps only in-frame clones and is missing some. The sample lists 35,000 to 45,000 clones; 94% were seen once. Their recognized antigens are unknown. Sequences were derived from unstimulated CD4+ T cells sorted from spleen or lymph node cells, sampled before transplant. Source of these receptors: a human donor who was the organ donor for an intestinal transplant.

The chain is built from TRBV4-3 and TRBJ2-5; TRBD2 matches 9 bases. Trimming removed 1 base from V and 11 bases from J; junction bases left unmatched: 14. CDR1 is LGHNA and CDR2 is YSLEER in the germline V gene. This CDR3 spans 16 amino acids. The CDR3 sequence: CASSQGSAGGMREQYF. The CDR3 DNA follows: TGCGCCAGCAGCCAAGGGTCAGCGGGGGGTATGAGGGAGCAGTACTTC.

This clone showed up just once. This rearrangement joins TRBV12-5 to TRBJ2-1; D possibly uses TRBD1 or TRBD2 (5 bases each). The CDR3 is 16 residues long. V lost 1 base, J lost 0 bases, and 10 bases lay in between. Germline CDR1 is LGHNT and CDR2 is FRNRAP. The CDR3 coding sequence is TGTGCTAGTGGTTTGGCTCTTGGGGGCTCCTACAATGAGCAGTTCTTC. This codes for CASGLALGGSYNEQFF.

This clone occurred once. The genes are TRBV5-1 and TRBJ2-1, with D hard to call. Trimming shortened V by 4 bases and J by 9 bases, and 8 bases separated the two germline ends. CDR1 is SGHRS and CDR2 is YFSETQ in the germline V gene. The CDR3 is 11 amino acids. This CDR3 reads CASSLRREQFF. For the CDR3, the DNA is TGCGCCAGCAGCCTCCGTCGTGAGCAGTTCTTC.

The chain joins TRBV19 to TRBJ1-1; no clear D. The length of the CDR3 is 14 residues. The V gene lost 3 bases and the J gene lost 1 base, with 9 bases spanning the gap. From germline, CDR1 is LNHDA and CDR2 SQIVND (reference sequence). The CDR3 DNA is TGTGCCAGTAGTATGATAGGGAAGAACACTGAAGCTTTCTTT. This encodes CASSMIGKNTEAFF.

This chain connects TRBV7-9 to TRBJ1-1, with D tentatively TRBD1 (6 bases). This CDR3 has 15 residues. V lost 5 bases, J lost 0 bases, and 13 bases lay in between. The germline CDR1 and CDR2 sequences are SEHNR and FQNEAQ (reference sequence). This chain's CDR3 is CASSPGQYMNTEAFF. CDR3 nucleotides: TGTGCCAGCAGCCCGGGACAATACATGAACACTGAAGCTTTCTTT.

The DNA for the CDR3 is TGTGCCAGTAGTATAGATCGGGTGCGGGGCTACACCTTC. It specifies CASSIDRVRGYTF. The J gene is TRBJ1-2, the V gene TRBV19, with D unclear. The CDR3 covers 13 residues. V dropped 0 bases and J dropped 8 bases, with 10 bases sitting between them. Germline lookup yields CDR1 LNHDA and CDR2 SQIVND (reference sequence).

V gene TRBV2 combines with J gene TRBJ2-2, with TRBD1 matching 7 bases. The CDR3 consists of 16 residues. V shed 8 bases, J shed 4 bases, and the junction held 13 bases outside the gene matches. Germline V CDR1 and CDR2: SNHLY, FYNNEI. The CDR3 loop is CASGDRDSRLTGELFF. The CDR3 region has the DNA TGTGCCAGCGGAGACAGGGATTCTAGGCTCACCGGGGAGCTGTTTTTT.

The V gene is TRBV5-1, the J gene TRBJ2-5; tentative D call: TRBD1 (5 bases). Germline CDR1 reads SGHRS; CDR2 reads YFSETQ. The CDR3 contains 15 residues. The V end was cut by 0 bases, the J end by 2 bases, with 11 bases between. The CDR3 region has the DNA TGCGCCAGCAGCTTGGCCAGGGCGGATCAAGAGACCCAGTACTTC. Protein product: CASSLARADQETQYF.

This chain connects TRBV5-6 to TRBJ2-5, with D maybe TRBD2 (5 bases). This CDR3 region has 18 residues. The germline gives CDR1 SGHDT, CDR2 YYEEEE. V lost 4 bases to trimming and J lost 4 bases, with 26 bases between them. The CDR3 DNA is TGTGCCAGCAGCACTACCGAGGGTTCAACCCGTTCCCGAGAGACCCAGTACTTC. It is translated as CASSTTEGSTRSRETQYF.

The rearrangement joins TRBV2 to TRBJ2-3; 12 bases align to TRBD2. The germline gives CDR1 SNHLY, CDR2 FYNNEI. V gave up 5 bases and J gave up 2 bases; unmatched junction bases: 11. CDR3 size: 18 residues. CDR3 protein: CASSLTTRLAGDTDTQYF. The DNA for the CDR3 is TGTGCCAGCAGTTTGACAACCCGACTAGCGGGGGACACAGATACGCAGTATTTT.

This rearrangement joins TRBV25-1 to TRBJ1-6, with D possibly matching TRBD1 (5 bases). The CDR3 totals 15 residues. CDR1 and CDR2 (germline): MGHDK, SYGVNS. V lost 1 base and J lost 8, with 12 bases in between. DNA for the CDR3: TGTGCCAGCAGTGAATCGGGCCGGGACGATTCACCCCTCCACTTT. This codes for CASSESGRDDSPLHF.

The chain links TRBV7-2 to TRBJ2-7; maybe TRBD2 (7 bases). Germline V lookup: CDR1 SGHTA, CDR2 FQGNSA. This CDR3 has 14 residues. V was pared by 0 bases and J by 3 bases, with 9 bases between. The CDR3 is CASSLAGGLYEQYF. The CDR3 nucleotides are TGTGCCAGCAGCTTAGCGGGGGGGCTCTACGAGCAGTACTTC.

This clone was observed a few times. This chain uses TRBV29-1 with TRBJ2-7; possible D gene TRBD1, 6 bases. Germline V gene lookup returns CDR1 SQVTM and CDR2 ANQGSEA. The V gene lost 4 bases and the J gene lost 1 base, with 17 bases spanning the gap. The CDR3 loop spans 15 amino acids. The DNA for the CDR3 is TGCAGCGTTGCCGCCCGTCGGACAGCATCCTACGAGCAGTACTTC. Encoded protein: CSVAARRTASYEQYF.

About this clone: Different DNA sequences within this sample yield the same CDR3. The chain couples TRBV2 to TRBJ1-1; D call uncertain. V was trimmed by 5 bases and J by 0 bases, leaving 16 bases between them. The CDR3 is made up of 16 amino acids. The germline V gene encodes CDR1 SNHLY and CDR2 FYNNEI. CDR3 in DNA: TGTGCCAGCAGTCCTGACAAAACTCTAATGAACACTGAAGCTTTCTTT. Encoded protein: CASSPDKTLMNTEAFF.

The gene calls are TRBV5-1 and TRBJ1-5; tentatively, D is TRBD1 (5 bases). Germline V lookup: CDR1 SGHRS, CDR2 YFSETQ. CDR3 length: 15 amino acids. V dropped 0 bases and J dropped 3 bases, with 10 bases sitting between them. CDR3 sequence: CASSLGGVDNQPQHF. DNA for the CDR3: TGCGCCAGCAGCTTGGGAGGGGTCGACAATCAGCCCCAGCATTTT.

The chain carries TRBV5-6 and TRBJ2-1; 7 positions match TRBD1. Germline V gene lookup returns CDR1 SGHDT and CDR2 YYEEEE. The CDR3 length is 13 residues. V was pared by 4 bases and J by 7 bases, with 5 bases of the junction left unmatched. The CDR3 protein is CASSREQGNEQFF. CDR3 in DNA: TGTGCCAGCAGCCGGGAACAGGGGAATGAGCAGTTCTTC.

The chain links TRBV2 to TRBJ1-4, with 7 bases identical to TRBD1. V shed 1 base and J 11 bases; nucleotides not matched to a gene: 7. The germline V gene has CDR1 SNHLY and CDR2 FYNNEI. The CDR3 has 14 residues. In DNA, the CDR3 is TGTGCCAGCAGTGAAGGCCCAGGGGGGGTTAAACTGTTTTTT. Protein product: CASSEGPGGVKLFF.

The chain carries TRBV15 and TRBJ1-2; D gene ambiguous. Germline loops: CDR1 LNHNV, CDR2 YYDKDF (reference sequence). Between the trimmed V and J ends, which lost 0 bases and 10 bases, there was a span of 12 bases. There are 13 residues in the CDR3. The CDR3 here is CATSRDVGGDYTF. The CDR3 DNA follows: TGTGCCACCAGCAGAGATGTAGGTGGAGACTACACCTTC.

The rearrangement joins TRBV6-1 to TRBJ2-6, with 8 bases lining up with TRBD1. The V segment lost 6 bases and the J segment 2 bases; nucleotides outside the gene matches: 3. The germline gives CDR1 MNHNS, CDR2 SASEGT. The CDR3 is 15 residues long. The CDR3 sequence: CASSRRGPGANVLTF. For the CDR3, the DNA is TGTGCCAGCAGCCGCAGGGGGCCTGGGGCCAACGTCCTGACTTTC.

Here the CDR3 reads CASSFRTGSINTEAFF. The CDR3 DNA follows: TGTGCCAGCAGTTTCCGGACAGGATCGATCAACACTGAAGCTTTCTTT. J is TRBJ1-1 and V is TRBV6-5; 7 nucleotides agree with TRBD1. V shed 4 bases, J shed 2 bases, and the junction held 10 bases outside the gene matches. CDR3 length equals 16 residues. Germline CDR1 and CDR2: MNHEY and SVGAGI.

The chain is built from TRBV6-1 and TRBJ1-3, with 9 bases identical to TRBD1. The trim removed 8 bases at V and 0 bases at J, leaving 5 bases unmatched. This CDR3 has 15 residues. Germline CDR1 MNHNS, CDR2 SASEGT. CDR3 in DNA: TGTGCCAGCCGGACAGGGGCCAGCTCTGGAAACACCATATATTTT. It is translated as CASRTGASSGNTIYF.

CDR3 sequence reads: CASSYSPQSDTQYF. As DNA, the CDR3 is TGTGCCAGCAGTTATTCCCCTCAATCAGATACGCAGTATTTT. The J gene is TRBJ2-3, the V gene TRBV6-5; D ambiguous. The CDR3 has 14 amino acids. V dropped 3 bases and J dropped 4 bases, with 11 bases sitting between them. In germline, CDR1 is MNHEY, CDR2 SVGAGI.

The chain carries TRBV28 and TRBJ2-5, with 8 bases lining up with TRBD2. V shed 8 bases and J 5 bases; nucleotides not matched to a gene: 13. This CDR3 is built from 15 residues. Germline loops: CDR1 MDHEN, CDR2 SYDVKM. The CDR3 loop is CASWGSGGAEETQYF. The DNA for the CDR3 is TGTGCCAGCTGGGGGTCGGGGGGGGCAGAGGAGACCCAGTACTTC.

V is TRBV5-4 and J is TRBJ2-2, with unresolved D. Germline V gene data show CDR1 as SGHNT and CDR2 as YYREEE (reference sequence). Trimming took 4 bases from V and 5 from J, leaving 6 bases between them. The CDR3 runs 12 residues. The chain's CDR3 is CASSIKTGELFF. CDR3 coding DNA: TGTGCCAGCAGCATAAAGACCGGGGAGCTGTTTTTT. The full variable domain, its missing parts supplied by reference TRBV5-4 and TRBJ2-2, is ETGVTQSPTHLIKTRGQQVTLRCSSQSGHNTVSWYQQALGQGPQFIFQYYREEENGRGNFPPRFSGLQFPNYSSELNVNALELDDSALYLCASSIKTGELFFGEGSRLTVL.

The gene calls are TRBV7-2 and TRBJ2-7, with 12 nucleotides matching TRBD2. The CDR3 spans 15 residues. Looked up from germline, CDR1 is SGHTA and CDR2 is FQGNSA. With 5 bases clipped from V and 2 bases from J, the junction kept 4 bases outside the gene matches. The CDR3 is CASSAGLAGTYEQYF. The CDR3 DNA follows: TGTGCCAGCAGCGCCGGACTAGCGGGAACCTACGAGCAGTACTTC.